Presented here are 32 T cell receptor beta chains from one specimen sequenced in a study of cytomegalovirus exposure and HLA in healthy donors (TCRdb year 2017). The protocol used for the library was the immunoSEQ multiplex PCR assay. TCRdb stores this immuneACCESS table with in-frame sequences only. Part of the clones is absent; in the studies checked, under half of the shortfall reflects unresolved V genes, and no reason is known for the rest. This sample gives roughly 250,000 clones in total; approximately 83% of them show up just once. The top ten clonotypes cover roughly 1.2% of the sample. The specimen sequenced was PBMCs. Source of these receptors: a woman aged 25 to 39 in good health and CMV-seropositive.

V and J are TRBV7-8 and TRBJ2-7; 8 bases are a match to TRBD2. The CDR3 sequence is 18 residues long. V trimming: 2 bases; J trimming: 0 bases; junction bases outside the gene matches: 12. Germline V gene lookup returns CDR1 SGHVS and CDR2 FQNEAQ. CDR3 coding DNA: TGTGCCAGCAGCTTATCGTCCGAATTAGCGGGACTCTCCTACGAGCAGTACTTC. Protein product: CASSLSSELAGLSYEQYF.

The chain combines TRBV7-3 with TRBJ1-1; a weak D match, TRBD1 (6 bases). The germline V gene encodes CDR1 SGHTA and CDR2 FQGTGA. This CDR3 spans 15 amino acids. The V end lost 1 base, the J end lost 2 bases, and 11 bases lay between the germline ends. CDR3 in amino acids: CASSLIGGFNTEAFF. The CDR3, as DNA: TGTGCCAGCAGCTTAATAGGGGGTTTTAACACTGAAGCTTTCTTT.

The J gene is TRBJ1-3, the V gene TRBV5-1; 7 bases are shared with TRBD1. CDR1 is SGHRS and CDR2 is YFSETQ in the germline V gene. The V and J ends lost 0 bases and 4 bases, in that order; junction bases with no gene match: 1. The CDR3 contains 14 residues. CDR3 residues: CASSLEQGGNTIYF. The CDR3 DNA reads TGCGCCAGCAGCTTGGAACAGGGGGGAAACACCATATATTTT.

Here the CDR3 reads CASSPRVPNYEQYF. The DNA of the CDR3 is TGTGCCAGCAGCCCCAGGGTGCCTAACTACGAGCAGTACTTC. This chain uses TRBV9 with TRBJ2-7; tentative D call: TRBD1 (5 bases). Germline V gene sequence: CDR1 SGDLS, CDR2 YYNGEE. The CDR3 covers 14 residues. V was trimmed by 4 bases and J by 3 bases, leaving 14 bases between them.

The CDR3 reads CASSVGGGAGGYTF. The CDR3 DNA reads TGTGCCAGCAGTGTCGGAGGGGGCGCGGGTGGCTACACCTTC. This chain joins TRBV25-1 and TRBJ1-2; 7 bases agree with TRBD1. This CDR3 region has 14 residues. The J segment lost 7 bases and the V segment lost 4 bases, leaving 9 bases of the junction unmatched. CDR1 and CDR2 from the germline V gene are MGHDK and SYGVNS.

This clone was seen only a few times. The chain has TRBV2 and TRBJ2-7; the match to TRBD2 covers 8 bases. This CDR3 comprises 13 residues. Germline V gene sequence: CDR1 SNHLY, CDR2 FYNNEI. J was trimmed by 7 bases and V by 6 bases; bases with no gene match: 8. The CDR3 region has the DNA TGTGCCAGCAGGCGAGCGGGAGACCAAGAGCAGTACTTC. Protein: CASRRAGDQEQYF.

V usage is TRBV4-1 and J usage is TRBJ2-7, with TRBD1 identical over 9 bases. The V and J ends lost 4 bases and 1 base, in that order; junction bases with no gene match: 11. Germline-derived CDR1 and CDR2 are MGHRA and YSYEKL. This CDR3 has 17 residues. CDR3 in amino acids: CASSPLGEDRGSYEQYF. The CDR3 coding sequence is TGCGCCAGCAGCCCCCTAGGCGAGGACAGGGGTTCCTACGAGCAGTACTTC.

The chain joins TRBV29-1 to TRBJ2-7, with D perhaps TRBD2 (6 bases). The CDR3 is 14 residues long. Per germline, CDR1 SQVTM and CDR2 ANQGSEA. Deletions cut 2 bases from V and 3 bases from J, with 14 bases between. This chain's CDR3 is CSVEWASERYEQYF. The CDR3, as DNA: TGCAGCGTTGAATGGGCTAGCGAGCGCTACGAGCAGTACTTC.

The V and J genes are TRBV5-1 and TRBJ1-4; no reliable D call. This CDR3 comprises 15 residues. Germline CDR1 and CDR2: SGHRS and YFSETQ. Between the trimmed V and J ends, which lost 3 bases and 6 bases, there was a span of 15 bases. The CDR3 DNA is TGCGCCAGCAGCTCCGGACTCGGTGGGTATGAAAAACTGTTTTTT. It specifies CASSSGLGGYEKLFF. Full variable domain (missing parts from reference TRBV5-1 and TRBJ1-4): KAGVTQTPRYLIKTRGQQVTLSCSPISGHRSVSWYQQTPGQGLQFLFEYFSETQRNKGNFPGRFSGRQFSNSRSEMNVSTLELGDSALYLCASSSGLGGYEKLFFGSGTQLSVL.

V is TRBV30 and J is TRBJ2-2; 7 bases are shared with TRBD1. J was trimmed by 7 bases and V by 6 bases; bases with no gene match: 8. The CDR3 covers 13 residues. Germline V CDR1 and CDR2: GTSNPN, SVGIG (reference sequence). CDR3 protein: CACPDRESGELFF. The CDR3 DNA reads TGTGCCTGCCCCGACAGGGAGAGCGGGGAGCTGTTTTTT.

CDR3 nucleotides: TGTGCCAGTAGTATGGGCTGGGACAGGGGGCCTGAAAAACTGTTTTTT. Translated, it gives CASSMGWDRGPEKLFF. The chain joins TRBV19 to TRBJ1-4; 12 nucleotides align to TRBD1. The germline gives CDR1 LNHDA, CDR2 SQIVND (reference sequence). V shed 3 bases, J shed 7 bases, and the junction held 6 bases outside the gene matches. CDR3 length equals 16 residues. Using reference TRBV19 and TRBJ1-4 for the parts outside the CDR3, the full variable domain is DGGITQSPKYLFRKEGQNVTLSCEQNLNHDAMYWYRQDPGQGLRLIYYSQIVNDFQKGDIAEGYSVSREKKESFPLTVTSAQKNPTAFYLCASSMGWDRGPEKLFFGSGTQLSVL.

The gene calls are TRBV6-5 and TRBJ2-2; 7 positions match TRBD1. The CDR3 has 15 amino acids. Per the germline V gene, CDR1 is MNHEY and CDR2 is SVGAGI. V lost 0 bases to trimming and J lost 6 bases; unmatched junction nucleotides: 4. The CDR3 coding sequence is TGTGCCAGCAGTTACTCGACAGGGTATCCCGGGGAGCTGTTTTTT. Translating gives CASSYSTGYPGELFF.

The V and J genes are TRBV5-6 and TRBJ2-1, with D hard to call. The CDR3 is 14 residues long. Germline V lookup: CDR1 SGHDT, CDR2 YYEEEE. Trimming took off 4 bases at V and 3 bases at J, with 11 bases between the two ends. CDR3 sequence reads: CASSPPAGYNEQFF. The CDR3 region has the DNA TGTGCCAGCAGCCCCCCGGCAGGCTACAATGAGCAGTTCTTC.

The chain carries TRBV6-5 and TRBJ2-5; 7 bases agree with TRBD2. CDR3 length: 15 residues. The germline V gene has CDR1 MNHEY and CDR2 SVGAGI. Trimming at V came to 0 bases and at J to 5 bases, leaving 6 bases not matched to a gene. The CDR3 spells CASSYSGGSEETQYF. In DNA, the CDR3 is TGTGCCAGCAGTTACTCAGGCGGGAGTGAGGAGACCCAGTACTTC.

V is TRBV2 and J is TRBJ1-1, with D possibly TRBD1 on 5 matching bases. Trimming removed 8 bases at V and 0 bases at J, with 19 bases between. The CDR3 runs 16 residues. The germline CDR1 and CDR2 sequences are SNHLY and FYNNEI. The CDR3 here is CASAEPEQALNTEAFF. The CDR3 DNA reads TGTGCCAGCGCCGAACCTGAACAGGCCTTGAACACTGAAGCTTTCTTT. The full variable domain, in which reference TRBV2 and TRBJ1-1 provide the parts outside the CDR3, is EPEVTQTPSHQVTQMGQEVILRCVPISNHLYFYWYRQILGQKVEFLVSFYNNEISEKSEIFDDQFSVERPDGSNFTLKIRSTKLEDSAMYFCASAEPEQALNTEAFFGQGTRLTVV.

The rearrangement joins TRBV4-1 to TRBJ2-7; 10 bases line up with TRBD2. The CDR3 runs 15 residues. CDR1 and CDR2 (germline): MGHRA, YSYEKL. V gave up 4 bases and J gave up 3 bases; unmatched junction bases: 6. The CDR3 sequence is CASSPRLAGRYEQYF. CDR3 DNA sequence: TGCGCCAGCAGCCCCCGACTAGCGGGCCGCTACGAGCAGTACTTC.

This sequence joins TRBV30 and TRBJ2-7; 8 nucleotides match TRBD1. Germline V gives CDR1 GTSNPN, CDR2 SVGIG (reference sequence). V lost 5 bases to trimming and J lost 3 bases; unmatched junction nucleotides: 9. This CDR3 is built from 14 residues. CDR3 coding DNA: TGTGCCTGGGCGGGGACAGGTCCCTACTACGAGCAGTACTTC. This gives the protein CAWAGTGPYYEQYF.

This rearrangement joins TRBV28 to TRBJ2-7, with D perhaps matching TRBD1 (5 bases). The germline V and J ends were trimmed by 7 bases and 3 bases, with 19 bases remaining between them. From germline, CDR1 is MDHEN and CDR2 SYDVKM. This CDR3 is built from 15 residues. The CDR3 region is CASTLTPGQDYEQYF. In nucleotides, the CDR3 is TGTGCCAGCACCCTCACGCCAGGACAAGACTACGAGCAGTACTTC.

V usage is TRBV28 and J usage is TRBJ2-3; possible D gene TRBD1, 5 bases. Per germline, CDR1 MDHEN and CDR2 SYDVKM. Trimming cost V 7 bases and J 4 bases, with 15 bases left between them. The CDR3 spans 14 residues. The CDR3 nucleotides are TGTGCCAGCACTCTGGGGCAGGGTTCAGATACGCAGTATTTT. This translates into CASTLGQGSDTQYF. Full variable domain (rest looked up from reference TRBV28 and TRBJ2-3): DVKVTQSSRYLVKRTGEKVFLECVQDMDHENMFWYRQDPGLGLRLIYFSYDVKMKEKGDIPEGYSVSREKKERFSLILESASTNQTSMYLCASTLGQGSDTQYFGPGTRLTVL.

This sequence joins TRBV6-5 and TRBJ2-1; TRBD2 matches 9 bases. J gave up 4 bases and V 6 bases, and 7 bases lay outside the gene matches. The CDR3 contains 15 residues. In germline, CDR1 is MNHEY, CDR2 SVGAGI. CDR3 DNA sequence: TGTGCCAGCAGCCAGGGACTAGCTTTTTACAATGAGCAGTTCTTC. Translated: CASSQGLAFYNEQFF.

V gene TRBV11-2 combines with J gene TRBJ2-7, with 8 bases aligning to TRBD2. Germline CDR1 and CDR2: SGHAT and FQNNGV. The CDR3 spans 13 residues. Trimming removed 1 base from V and 12 bases from J; junction bases left unmatched: 8. The CDR3 bases are TGTGCCAGCAGCTTAGGGCGGGAGGCCCTCGGGTACTTC. Translating gives CASSLGREALGYF.

The chain joins TRBV7-9 to TRBJ2-7; no reliable D call. The length of the CDR3 is 12 residues. V lost 5 bases and J 5 bases, leaving 10 bases between the germline ends. CDR1 is SEHNR, CDR2 FQNEAQ, per germline (reference sequence). The CDR3, as DNA: TGTGCCAGCAGCGTCCGGGTCAACGAGCAGTACTTC. Translating gives CASSVRVNEQYF.

The V gene is TRBV9, the J gene TRBJ2-1; 9 nucleotides match TRBD2. The CDR3 has 13 residues. V gave up 5 bases and J gave up 6 bases; unmatched junction bases: 3. Germline-derived CDR1 and CDR2 are SGDLS and YYNGEE. CDR3 sequence (DNA): TGTGCCAGCAGGCGGGAGGGCCCCAATGAGCAGTTCTTC. Translated, it gives CASRREGPNEQFF.

The chain is built from TRBV19 and TRBJ2-7; 8 bases are a match to TRBD2. The V and J ends lost 11 bases and 0 bases, in that order; junction bases with no gene match: 21. The CDR3 contains 18 residues. Per the germline V gene, CDR1 is LNHDA and CDR2 is SQIVND (reference sequence). In DNA form, the CDR3 reads TGTGCCCCCAGAAGGGCCGGGAGGGCAGGGTTTAGCTCCTACGAGCAGTACTTC. Protein product: CAPRRAGRAGFSSYEQYF.

This rearrangement joins TRBV7-8 to TRBJ2-5; TRBD2 matches 8 bases. J lost 4 bases, V lost 4 bases, and 5 bases had no gene match. Germline lookup yields CDR1 SGHVS and CDR2 FQNEAQ. This CDR3 is 14 amino acids long. As DNA, the CDR3 is TGTGCCAGCAGCTCCCGGGAGGGAGTAGAGACCCAGTACTTC. Translated: CASSSREGVETQYF.

This chain joins TRBV5-1 and TRBJ2-1, with 8 bases fitting TRBD2. CDR3 length: 16 amino acids. The V gene's germline CDR1 is SGHRS and CDR2 YFSETQ. The ends lost 3 bases at V and 8 bases at J; junction bases unmatched: 13. Here the CDR3 DNA reads TGCGCCAGCAGCTCCGGACTAGTCGGGAGGGGAGATGAGCAGTTCTTC. This codes for CASSSGLVGRGDEQFF.

The chain recombines TRBV19 with TRBJ2-7; 9 nucleotides line up with TRBD1. Germline V gene lookup returns CDR1 LNHDA and CDR2 SQIVND (reference sequence). The CDR3 loop spans 15 amino acids. V trimming: 1 base; J trimming: 3 bases; junction bases outside the gene matches: 4. The CDR3 loop reads CASSIVGQGNYEQYF. The CDR3, as DNA: TGTGCCAGTAGTATAGTGGGACAGGGAAACTACGAGCAGTACTTC.

The J gene is TRBJ2-2, the V gene TRBV5-1, with TRBD2 identical over 9 bases. The CDR3 runs to 19 residues. Germline lookup yields CDR1 SGHRS and CDR2 YFSETQ. Germline trimming cut 2 bases from V and 4 bases from J; bases unmatched to any gene: 15. CDR3 in DNA: TGCGCCAGCAGCTTCTATTCTCCCTCGGCGGGAGGGGGCACCGGGGAGCTGTTTTTT. Amino acids: CASSFYSPSAGGGTGELFF.

This rearrangement joins TRBV19 to TRBJ2-3; D is possibly TRBD2 (6 bases). CDR3 length: 15 residues. CDR1 LNHDA and CDR2 SQIVND come from the germline V gene (reference sequence). The germline V and J ends were trimmed by 3 bases and 2 bases, with 12 bases remaining between them. CDR3 region: CASSMTGSFTDTQYF. The CDR3 DNA is TGTGCCAGTAGTATGACCGGGAGTTTCACAGATACGCAGTATTTT.

This chain joins TRBV9 and TRBJ2-3; TRBD2 is a possible D gene (6 bases). CDR3 length: 17 amino acids. Germline V gene data show CDR1 as SGDLS and CDR2 as YYNGEE. Trimming removed 0 bases from V and 2 bases from J, with 16 bases in between. The CDR3 bases are TGTGCCAGCAGCGTAGTGGGGGGTAGTGGAATCACAGATACGCAGTATTTT. It is translated as CASSVVGGSGITDTQYF.

The gene calls are TRBV10-3 and TRBJ2-1, with D possibly TRBD2 on 5 matching bases. Germline V lookup: CDR1 ENHRY, CDR2 SYGVKD. CDR3 size: 12 residues. With 8 bases removed from V and 10 bases from J, the gap between germline ends came to 15 bases. The CDR3: CAISSHGGEQFF. CDR3 nucleotide sequence: TGTGCCATCTCTAGTCATGGAGGCGAGCAGTTCTTC.

For the CDR3, the DNA is TGTGCCAGCAGTGGCGGAGATCAGCCCCAGCATTTT. Translation: CASSGGDQPQHF. The chain couples TRBV9 to TRBJ1-5; no definite D call. CDR1 is SGDLS, CDR2 YYNGEE, per germline. V lost 5 bases to trimming and J lost 5 bases, with 8 bases between them. The CDR3 loop spans 12 amino acids. The full variable domain, completed using reference TRBV9 and TRBJ1-5, is DSGVTQTPKHLITATGQRVTLRCSPRSGDLSVYWYQQSLDQGLQFLIQYYNGEERAKGNILERFSAQQFPDLHSELNLSSLELGDSALYFCASSGGDQPQHFGDGTRLSIL.